This entry lists 27 T cell receptor beta chains sequenced from one sample in a study of radiation and T cells in renal cell carcinoma. Sequencing was performed with immunoSEQ multiplex PCR; in TCRdb, only in-frame clones are kept and a portion is missing. The sample carries around 130,000 clones, more than 70% recorded once. The time point was: blood 2 weeks post-SBRT. Stated treatment: 15 Gy SBRT to primary tumor, nephrectomy 4 weeks later. The specimen was blood, collected from a patient whose treatment included radiotherapy and nephrectomy. The receptors derive from an older woman with renal cell carcinoma.

This clone appeared a single time. V is TRBV11-1 and J is TRBJ2-3; 7 nucleotides match TRBD1. After removal of 5 bases from V and 4 bases from J, the junction contained 3 bases not matched to a gene. The CDR3 consists of 13 residues. Looked up from germline, CDR1 is SGHAT and CDR2 is FQDESV (reference sequence). This CDR3 reads CASSTDRADTQYF. For the CDR3, the DNA is TGTGCCAGCAGCACCGACAGGGCAGATACGCAGTATTTT.

The chain joins TRBV11-2 to TRBJ1-6; D gene uncertain. This CDR3 region has 13 residues. Looked up from germline, CDR1 is SGHAT and CDR2 is FQNNGV. The V end was cut by 6 bases, the J end by 8 bases, with 11 bases between. CDR3 sequence: CASSQVGYSPLHF. The CDR3 DNA reads as TGTGCCAGCAGTCAAGTGGGATATTCACCCCTCCACTTT.

The chain carries TRBV7-9 and TRBJ2-1; 9 nucleotides agree with TRBD2. Germline V gene data show CDR1 as SEHNR and CDR2 as FQNEAQ (reference sequence). This CDR3 has 17 residues. The V and J ends lost 3 bases and 6 bases, in that order; junction bases with no gene match: 12. CDR3 region: CASSFSGGGASGNEQFF. The CDR3 DNA follows: TGTGCCAGCAGCTTTTCGGGCGGGGGGGCCTCCGGCAATGAGCAGTTCTTC.

This chain links TRBV19 with TRBJ2-3; 10 nucleotides agree with TRBD1. CDR3 size: 14 residues. V dropped 4 bases and J dropped 2; count of bases not matched to a gene: 0. Germline V lookup: CDR1 LNHDA, CDR2 SQIVND (reference sequence). The CDR3 bases are TGTGCCAGTAGTAGACAGGGGGCCACAGATACGCAGTATTTT. It specifies CASSRQGATDTQYF.

The chain combines TRBV11-2 with TRBJ2-7, with D perhaps matching TRBD2 (5 bases). The V end lost 3 bases, the J end lost 7 bases, and 19 bases lay between the germline ends. Looked up from germline, CDR1 is SGHAT and CDR2 is FQNNGV. CDR3 length equals 15 residues. DNA for the CDR3: TGTGCCAGCAGCTTCTTCGGTAGGGAGAAGGGAGAGCAGTACTTC. Translating gives CASSFFGREKGEQYF.

V gene TRBV2 combines with J gene TRBJ2-7, with D possibly called TRBD1 or TRBD2 (5 bases each). The germline V and J ends were trimmed by 6 bases and 4 bases, with 16 bases remaining between them. CDR1 is SNHLY, CDR2 FYNNEI, per germline. The CDR3 is 14 residues long. In nucleotides, the CDR3 is TGTGCCAGCAGCCAGGGAGCATGGGCGTACGAGCAGTACTTC. Its translation: CASSQGAWAYEQYF. Together with reference TRBV2 and TRBJ2-7, the CDR3 gives the full variable domain: EPEVTQTPSHQVTQMGQEVILRCVPISNHLYFYWYRQILGQKVEFLVSFYNNEISEKSEIFDDQFSVERPDGSNFTLKIRSTKLEDSAMYFCASSQGAWAYEQYFGPGTRLTVT.

The gene calls are TRBV5-1 and TRBJ2-3; D not certain. V lost 0 bases and J lost 6, with 11 bases in between. The CDR3 totals 14 residues. Germline values: CDR1 SGHRS, CDR2 YFSETQ. CDR3 nucleotide sequence: TGCGCCAGCAGCTTGGGGTATGTAGGGGATACGCAGTATTTT. It is translated as CASSLGYVGDTQYF.

The CDR3 spells CASRTGFSNQPQHF. DNA for the CDR3: TGTGCCAGCAGGACAGGGTTTAGCAATCAGCCCCAGCATTTT. The chain carries TRBV6-1 and TRBJ1-5; TRBD1 aligns across 7 bases. CDR1 and CDR2 from the germline V gene are MNHNS and SASEGT. The J segment lost 0 bases and the V segment lost 6 bases, leaving 2 bases of the junction unmatched. This CDR3 region has 14 residues.

This chain joins TRBV6-5 and TRBJ2-1; 12 bases agree with TRBD2. Germline loops: CDR1 MNHEY, CDR2 SVGAGI. The CDR3 loop spans 13 amino acids. Trimming removed 9 bases from V and 8 bases from J; junction bases left unmatched: 5. CDR3 region: CASRTSGEDEQFF. In DNA, the CDR3 is TGTGCCAGTCGGACTAGCGGGGAAGATGAGCAGTTCTTC.

The V and J genes are TRBV5-4 and TRBJ1-3, with D possibly being TRBD1 (6 bases). CDR3 length: 15 amino acids. Trimming took 3 bases from V and 2 from J, leaving 12 bases between them. Germline CDR1 reads SGHNT; CDR2 reads YYREEE (reference sequence). DNA of the CDR3: TGTGCCAGCAGCTCGCAGGGGTCAGCTGGAAACACCATATATTTT. Translation: CASSSQGSAGNTIYF.

V gene TRBV7-2 combines with J gene TRBJ1-6; D remains ambiguous. Germline CDR1 reads SGHTA; CDR2 reads FQGNSA. The CDR3 totals 11 residues. Trimming took off 1 base at V and 12 bases at J, with 4 bases between the two ends. The CDR3 DNA reads TGTGCCAGCAGCTTAGGTTTACCCCTCCACTTT. The encoded protein is CASSLGLPLHF.

This chain joins TRBV7-8 and TRBJ2-7, with 10 nucleotides matching TRBD2. V dropped 3 bases and J dropped 2; count of bases not matched to a gene: 4. The CDR3 totals 15 residues. Germline V CDR1 and CDR2: SGHVS, FQNEAQ. CDR3 loop: CASSFASGGTYEQYF. CDR3 in DNA: TGTGCCAGCAGCTTCGCTAGCGGGGGCACCTACGAGCAGTACTTC.

V usage is TRBV5-1 and J usage is TRBJ2-5, with no clear D. The V end lost 4 bases, the J end lost 2 bases, and 9 bases lay between the germline ends. CDR1 is SGHRS and CDR2 is YFSETQ in the germline V gene. The length of the CDR3 is 13 residues. The CDR3, as DNA: TGCGCCAGCAGCGAAGGAGTTCAAGAGACCCAGTACTTC. Protein sequence: CASSEGVQETQYF. The variable domain in full, completed from reference TRBV5-1 and TRBJ2-5, reads KAGVTQTPRYLIKTRGQQVTLSCSPISGHRSVSWYQQTPGQGLQFLFEYFSETQRNKGNFPGRFSGRQFSNSRSEMNVSTLELGDSALYLCASSEGVQETQYFGPGTRLLVL.

The chain combines TRBV18 with TRBJ1-1, with TRBD1 matching over 10 bases. Trimming at V came to 6 bases and at J to 4 bases, leaving 11 bases not matched to a gene. Germline assignment: CDR1 KGHSH and CDR2 LQKENI. The CDR3 consists of 16 residues. This CDR3 is CASSPGRQGAGTEAFF. CDR3 DNA sequence: TGTGCCAGCTCTCCGGGACGACAGGGGGCCGGCACTGAAGCTTTCTTT.

This chain joins TRBV5-4 and TRBJ2-5, with D perhaps matching TRBD1 (6 bases). The CDR3 length is 15 residues. Germline assignment: CDR1 SGHNT and CDR2 YYREEE (reference sequence). V was cut by 5 bases and J by 5 bases, with 19 bases left in between. The CDR3 DNA is TGTGCCAGCAGTTTACCCGAGACAGGCGGGGAGACCCAGTACTTC. Protein sequence: CASSLPETGGETQYF.

V and J are TRBV7-2 and TRBJ1-1; D unclear. Trimming removed 2 bases from V and 2 bases from J, with 9 bases in between. CDR1 and CDR2 (germline): SGHTA, FQGNSA. This CDR3 contains 14 residues. The CDR3 is CASSLSSKNTEAFF. CDR3 coding DNA: TGTGCCAGCAGCTTAAGTTCGAAAAACACTGAAGCTTTCTTT.

V is TRBV7-9 and J is TRBJ2-7; TRBD1 matches at 7 bases. The CDR3 extends over 14 amino acids. Trimming at V came to 7 bases and at J to 2 bases, leaving 8 bases not matched to a gene. Germline CDR1 SEHNR, CDR2 FQNEAQ (reference sequence). The CDR3: CASTGTAATYEQYF. The CDR3 DNA sequence: TGTGCCAGCACCGGGACAGCGGCTACCTACGAGCAGTACTTC.

CDR3 sequence reads: CAWSGRRRGYGYTF. The CDR3 bases are TGTGCCTGGAGTGGCCGGAGGCGAGGGTATGGCTACACCTTC. The chain employs TRBV30 and TRBJ1-2, with D hard to call. The CDR3 spans 14 residues. Germline values: CDR1 GTSNPN, CDR2 SVGIG (reference sequence). The germline V and J ends were trimmed by 1 base and 5 bases, with 14 bases remaining between them.

The CDR3 loop reads CASSSSPHPDTQYF. In DNA form, the CDR3 reads TGTGCCAGCAGCTCGTCCCCTCACCCAGATACGCAGTATTTT. V and J are TRBV7-3 and TRBJ2-3; D remains ambiguous. Germline V gives CDR1 SGHTA, CDR2 FQGTGA. V gave up 4 bases and J gave up 4 bases, with 12 bases separating them. This CDR3 has 14 amino acids.

The V call is TRBV28, the J call TRBJ1-3, with D uncertain. Trimming pared 7 bases from V and 0 bases from J, leaving 13 bases between. The length of the CDR3 is 15 residues. Germline assignment: CDR1 MDHEN and CDR2 SYDVKM. The CDR3 DNA follows: TGTGCCAGCATGTCCAGTGAGCTCTCTGGAAACACCATATATTTT. As protein: CASMSSELSGNTIYF. The whole variable domain, remainder taken from reference TRBV28 and TRBJ1-3, is DVKVTQSSRYLVKRTGEKVFLECVQDMDHENMFWYRQDPGLGLRLIYFSYDVKMKEKGDIPEGYSVSREKKERFSLILESASTNQTSMYLCASMSSELSGNTIYFGEGSWLTVV.

This chain joins TRBV27 and TRBJ2-3; D ambiguous. Between the trimmed V and J ends, which lost 5 bases and 2 bases, there was a span of 2 bases. The CDR3 length is 11 residues. Germline V gene data show CDR1 as MNHEY and CDR2 as SMNVEV (reference sequence). The CDR3, as DNA: TGTGCCAGCAGTACCACAGATACGCAGTATTTT. This codes for CASSTTDTQYF.

The chain couples TRBV6-5 to TRBJ1-5, with a weak D call TRBD1 (5 bases). Per germline, CDR1 MNHEY and CDR2 SVGAGI. The CDR3 totals 14 residues. Trimming pared 5 bases from V and 6 bases from J, leaving 14 bases between. CDR3 sequence (DNA): TGTGCCAGCAGTCCCCGACAGTCGAGTCAGCCCCAGCATTTT. Residues: CASSPRQSSQPQHF.

The chain is built from TRBV28 and TRBJ2-7, with TRBD2 matching 8 bases. The CDR3 has 16 amino acids. Per germline, CDR1 MDHEN and CDR2 SYDVKM. The V and J ends lost 6 bases and 1 base, in that order; junction bases with no gene match: 11. The CDR3 DNA sequence: TGTGCCAGCAGACCCCCCCAGCGGGGGTTTTCCTACGAGCAGTACTTC. It yields the protein CASRPPQRGFSYEQYF.

The V and J genes are TRBV11-2 and TRBJ2-5, with D possibly TRBD2 on 6 matching bases. V was trimmed by 6 bases and J by 1 base, leaving 9 bases between them. Germline V gives CDR1 SGHAT, CDR2 FQNNGV. This CDR3 has 13 residues. CDR3 nucleotides: TGTGCCAGCAGGGACTACCCCCAAGAGACCCAGTACTTC. Its protein product is CASRDYPQETQYF.

In its sample, this clone was seen a few times. This chain links TRBV29-1 with TRBJ1-3, with D hard to call. The germline CDR1 and CDR2 sequences are SQVTM and ANQGSEA. CDR3 length: 12 residues. The V end lost 7 bases, the J end lost 1 base, and 8 bases lay between the germline ends. The CDR3 reads CSGSQSGNTIYF. Here the CDR3 DNA reads TGCAGCGGTAGTCAGTCTGGAAACACCATATATTTT.

This clone has a single count. The rearrangement links TRBV7-2 to TRBJ1-2, with 8 nucleotides matching TRBD1. This CDR3 contains 17 residues. Germline V gene sequence: CDR1 SGHTA, CDR2 FQGNSA. V was pared by 3 bases and J by 1 base, with 10 bases of the junction left unmatched. The CDR3, as DNA: TGTGCCAGCAGCTTCCCCGGACAGGGACCCATTAACTATGGCTACACCTTC. Translating gives CASSFPGQGPINYGYTF. Supplemented by reference TRBV7-2 and TRBJ1-2, the full variable domain reads GAGVSQSPSNKVTEKGKDVELRCDPISGHTALYWYRQSLGQGLEFLIYFQGNSAPDKSGLPSDRFSAERTGGSVSTLTIQRTQQEDSAVYLCASSFPGQGPINYGYTFGSGTRLTVV.

V gene TRBV5-1 combines with J gene TRBJ2-2; perhaps TRBD2 as D (6 bases). Trimming pared 4 bases from V and 5 bases from J, leaving 15 bases between. Germline V gene lookup returns CDR1 SGHRS and CDR2 YFSETQ. The CDR3 has 15 residues. The CDR3 here is CASSGDGRGTGELFF. The CDR3 DNA follows: TGCGCCAGCAGCGGGGACGGTCGGGGGACCGGGGAGCTGTTTTTT. The whole variable domain, remainder taken from reference TRBV5-1 and TRBJ2-2, is KAGVTQTPRYLIKTRGQQVTLSCSPISGHRSVSWYQQTPGQGLQFLFEYFSETQRNKGNFPGRFSGRQFSNSRSEMNVSTLELGDSALYLCASSGDGRGTGELFFGEGSRLTVL.